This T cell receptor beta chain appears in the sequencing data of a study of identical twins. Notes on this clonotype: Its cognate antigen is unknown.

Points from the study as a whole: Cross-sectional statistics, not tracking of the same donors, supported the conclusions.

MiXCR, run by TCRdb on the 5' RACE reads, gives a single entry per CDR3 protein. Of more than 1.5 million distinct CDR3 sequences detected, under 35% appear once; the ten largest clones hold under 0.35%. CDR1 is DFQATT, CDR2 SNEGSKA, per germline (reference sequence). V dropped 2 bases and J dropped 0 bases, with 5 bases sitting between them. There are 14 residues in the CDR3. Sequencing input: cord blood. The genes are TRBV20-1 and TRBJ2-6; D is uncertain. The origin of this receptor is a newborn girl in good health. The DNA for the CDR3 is TGCAGTGCTAGAAGGATCTCTGGGGCCAACGTCCTGACTTTC. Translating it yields CSARRISGANVLTF.